The rows below give T cell receptor beta chains drawn from one sample of a study of T cells in Graves' hyperthyroidism and ophthalmopathy. In TCRdb, the multiplex PCR reads were re-called with MiXCR into one record per CDR3 protein. The sample lists a few hundred thousand distinct CDR3 sequences, about 13% occurring once. The source material was blood. These receptors originate from a woman younger than 30 with Graves' hyperthyroidism. Each CDR3 is given with its conserved first and last residue. A D gene is named only where the DNA matches it firmly. Size is omitted from some rows. Given values are once, few, many or a class for expanded clones.

>TRBV7-9|few|TRBJ2-6|.
TGTGCCAGCACCCTGAAACGGCTCCCGCTCTCTGGGGCCAACGTCCTGACTTTC
CASTLKRLPLSGANVLTF
>TRBV2|many|TRBJ2-2|.
TGTGCCAGCACCCGTGGAAGCGGGCGGAACACCGGGGAGCTGTTTTTT
CASTRGSGRNTGELFF
>TRBV6-5|.|TRBJ2-7|.
TGTGCCAGCAGTTACTCGTCTCGCAGGGACTACGAGCAGTACTTC
CASSYSSRRDYEQYF
>TRBV6-1|.|TRBJ2-1|.
TGTGCCAGCTTGACGGCAGCAAATGAGCAGTTCTTC
CASLTAANEQFF
>TRBV30|few|TRBJ2-1|.
TGTGCCCGCCGGGGCGGGTGGAATGAGCAGTTCTTC
CARRGGWNEQFF
>TRBV5-1|few|TRBJ2-2|TRBD2
TGCGCCAGCAGCTTGGAACCCGGGAGGGCCGTGGAGCTGTTTTTT
CASSLEPGRAVELFF
>TRBV20-1|few|TRBJ2-1|TRBD2
TGCAGTGCTAGGGGAGCGGGAGGGCCGGGGAATGAGCAGTTCTTC
CSARGAGGPGNEQFF
>TRBV9|.|TRBJ1-6|.
TGTGCCAGCAGCGTTTCGAGCTCCTATAATTCACCCCTCCACTTT
CASSVSSSYNSPLHF
>TRBV20-1|many|TRBJ1-2|.
TGCAGTGCGGGGGGGGGGCTAAACTATGGCTACACCTTC
CSAGGGLNYGYTF
>TRBV27|many|TRBJ2-3|TRBD2
TGTGCCAGCACCAAACTAAGCGGGAGTAGCACAGATACGCAGTATTTT
CASTKLSGSSTDTQYF
>TRBV24-1|.|TRBJ2-7|.
TGTGCCACCAGTGAATCCGGGACCGTAGTCTACGAGCAGTACTTC
CATSESGTVVYEQYF
>TRBV12-3/TRBV12-4|few|TRBJ2-7|TRBD1
TGTGCCAGCAGTTTTTCGACAGGGCACGAGCAGTACTTC
CASSFSTGHEQYF
>TRBV30|.|TRBJ1-1|.
TGTGCCTGGGTCACAGGGATCGGAGCTTTCTTT
CAWVTGIGAFF
>TRBV3-1|.|TRBJ2-2|TRBD1
TGTGCCAGCAGCCCGCTACCCACAGGGGTGCCGCGACTTGGGGAGCTGTTTTTT
CASSPLPTGVPRLGELFF
>TRBV6-1|few|TRBJ2-5|TRBD2
TGTGCCAGCAGTCAAACTAGCGGGGAAGAGACCCAGTACTTC
CASSQTSGEETQYF
>TRBV27|few|TRBJ2-7|.
TGTGCCAGCAGTTCAGGCATCAGGGGACGAAGCTCCTACGAGCAGTACTTC
CASSSGIRGRSSYEQYF
>TRBV28|many|TRBJ2-5|.
TGTGCCAGCAGTTTAGACGCGGAGACCCAGTACTTC
CASSLDAETQYF
>TRBV29-1|few|TRBJ2-1|TRBD2
TGCAGCGTTGAAACCGGGACTAGCGGGAGTCGTGAGCAGTTCTTC
CSVETGTSGSREQFF
>TRBV5-1|many|TRBJ2-3|TRBD1
TGCGCCAGCAGCCCGGGACAGAGCCGAGCAGATACGCAGTATTTT
CASSPGQSRADTQYF
>TRBV6-2/TRBV6-3|many|TRBJ2-7|TRBD1
TGTGCCAGCAGCCAAGGGACAGAAATCTACGAGCAGTACTTC
CASSQGTEIYEQYF
>TRBV3-1|many|TRBJ1-1|.
TGTGCCAGCAGCCAAGATTTGGGACATTCGAACACTGAAGCTTTCTTT
CASSQDLGHSNTEAFF
>TRBV27|many|TRBJ2-3|TRBD1
TGTGCCAGCAGTCGCGACCGGACACGACAGGGTATAACAGATACGCAGTATTTT
CASSRDRTRQGITDTQYF
>TRBV30|few|TRBJ2-1|TRBD1
TGTGCCTGGAGGACAGGGCGGAGGTCCTACAATGAGCAGTTCTTC
CAWRTGRRSYNEQFF
>TRBV2|.|TRBJ2-7|.
TGTGCCAGCAGTGGACCCGGGACCGCCGTCTACGAGCAGTACTTC
CASSGPGTAVYEQYF
>TRBV5-1|many|TRBJ2-6|TRBD1
TGCGCCAGCAGCTCCGCCGGGACAGGAGGGGATGGGGCCAACGTCCTGACTTTC
CASSSAGTGGDGANVLTF
>TRBV28|many|TRBJ2-3|TRBD2
TGTGCCAGCAGCTCGACTAGCGGGAGAATAGATACGCAGTATTTT
CASSSTSGRIDTQYF
>TRBV7-3|.|TRBJ2-1|TRBD2
TGTGCCAGCAGCCGGACCGGGACTAGGGTGGACAATGAGCAGTTCTTC
CASSRTGTRVDNEQFF
>TRBV9|few|TRBJ1-2|TRBD1
TGTGCCAGCAGCGTGGGACAGGGAAATAACTATGGCTACACCTTC
CASSVGQGNNYGYTF
>TRBV28|many|TRBJ1-5|TRBD1
TGTGCCAGCAGTCCTCCCGGACAGGGTTCCGGCAATCAGCCCCAGCATTTT
CASSPPGQGSGNQPQHF
>TRBV5-1|many|TRBJ2-1|TRBD2
TGCGCCAGCAGCTTGTCACTAGCGGGTTACAATGAGCAGTTCTTC
CASSLSLAGYNEQFF
>TRBV7-6|few|TRBJ2-5|.
TGTGCCAGCAGTACGGACCCCGGGAAGACCCAGTACTTC
CASSTDPGKTQYF
>TRBV27|many|TRBJ1-1|.
TGTGCCAGCAGTTCGCCGGGACACCAGAACACTGAAGCTTTCTTT
CASSSPGHQNTEAFF
>TRBV6-1|many|TRBJ2-2|.
TGTGCCAGCAGTGTTGGAGTAGGGGACACCGGGGAGCTGTTTTTT
CASSVGVGDTGELFF
>TRBV11-1|many|TRBJ1-1|.
TGTGCCAGCAGCTTATTTCCGGGAATGAACACTGAAGCTTTCTTT
CASSLFPGMNTEAFF
>TRBV5-6|many|TRBJ2-7|.
TGTGCCAGCAGCCCCGGACGGACATACTACGAGCAGTACTTC
CASSPGRTYYEQYF
>TRBV10-3|many|TRBJ2-7|.
TGTGCCATCAGTGGTGGCGACAGTTCCTACGAGCAGTACTTC
CAISGGDSSYEQYF
>TRBV27|many|TRBJ2-2|.
TGTGCCAGCAGTCTCTTCCGCTGGACAGGGATGAGGCGGGAGGTTACTGGGGAGCTGTTTTTT
CASSLFRWTGMRREVTGELFF
>TRBV9|.|TRBJ2-1|TRBD2
TGTGCCAGCAGCGTAGGGAAGGGACTAGCGGGAGGCCTAGGGAATGAGCAGTTCTTC
CASSVGKGLAGGLGNEQFF
>TRBV6-2/TRBV6-3|.|TRBJ2-3|.
TGTGCCAGCAGTCTTACTAGCCCCACAGATACGCAGTATTTT
CASSLTSPTDTQYF
>TRBV11-2|many|TRBJ2-1|.
TGTGCCAGCAGCTTAGAGGGGAGTGTTCGCAATGAGCAGTTCTTC
CASSLEGSVRNEQFF
>TRBV6-1|many|TRBJ2-7|TRBD2
TGTGCCAGCAGGGATCCGGGACTAGGCTACGAGCAGTACTTC
CASRDPGLGYEQYF
>TRBV24-1|.|TRBJ1-1|TRBD1
TGTGCCACCAGTGATGGGGGGGACAGGCGTGGAGCTTTCTTT
CATSDGGDRRGAFF
>TRBV13|many|TRBJ2-2|.
TGTGCCAGCAGCGGGGGGGGACAAAGAAACACCGGGGAGCTGTTTTTT
CASSGGGQRNTGELFF
>TRBV5-1|many|TRBJ1-4|.
TGCGCCAGCAGCTTGGACGGGACATCGAGTGAAAAACTGTTTTTT
CASSLDGTSSEKLFF
>TRBV7-3|.|TRBJ2-1|TRBD2
TGTGCCACCAGTGACCTAGCGGCTTCAAACAATGAGCAGTTCTTC
CATSDLAASNNEQFF
>TRBV7-2|.|TRBJ2-2|.
TGTGCCAGCAGCTTAGGGAGGGGGCGCCCCGGGGAGCTGTTTTTT
CASSLGRGRPGELFF
>TRBV20-1|.|TRBJ2-5|TRBD2
TGCAGTGCTTCGGGACTAGCGGGAGCTGTTCAAGAGACCCAGTACTTC
CSASGLAGAVQETQYF
>TRBV7-2|few|TRBJ2-7|TRBD1
TGTGCCAGCAGACCCGGCGGGACAGGGGAGTACGAGCAGTACTTC
CASRPGGTGEYEQYF
>TRBV12-3/TRBV12-4|few|TRBJ2-2|.
TGTGCCAGCAGTCCGGCCCCAAACACCGGGGAGCTGTTTTTT
CASSPAPNTGELFF
>TRBV2|.|TRBJ2-7|.
TGTGCCAGCGGGGCAGGCCCCTACGAGCAGTACTTC
CASGAGPYEQYF
>TRBV20-1|few|TRBJ2-1|.
TGCAGTGCTAGAGCGAGTGAGAATGAGCAGTTCTTC
CSARASENEQFF
>TRBV28|many|TRBJ1-2|.
TGTGCCAGCACTGAGGGACCTAACTATGGCTACACCTTC
CASTEGPNYGYTF
>TRBV12-3/TRBV12-4|many|TRBJ1-1|.
TGTGCCAGCAGTTCAAAGGGGGGGGCTGAAGCTTTCTTT
CASSSKGGAEAFF
>TRBV6-1|.|TRBJ2-7|TRBD2
TGTGCCACCACAAAGCGGGGAAGCTCCTACGAGCAGTACTTC
CATTKRGSSYEQYF